These 13 T cell receptor beta chains originate from one sample sequenced in a study of cytomegalovirus exposure and HLA in healthy donors. 13 Jbeta primers and 60 Vbeta primers were used for the PCR. The assay was immunoSEQ multiplex PCR, and TCRdb's table has in-frame clones only and misses some. Seen here are roughly 160,000 clones, approximately 80% observed once, and the top ten hold around 2.1%. Sequencing used PBMCs. These receptors originate from a man aged 45-65 years in good health and CMV-seropositive.

In the case of this clone: This CDR3 is also generated by other DNA sequences in the sample. V usage is TRBV4-3 and J usage is TRBJ1-5; D call uncertain. There are 15 residues in the CDR3. Between the trimmed V and J ends, which lost 1 base and 0 bases, there was a span of 7 bases. Germline assignment: CDR1 LGHNA and CDR2 YSLEER. CDR3 sequence (DNA): TGCGCCAGCAGCCAAGGCGGGAATAGCAATCAGCCCCAGCATTTT. It specifies CASSQGGNSNQPQHF.

In this sample, this clone turned up once. This chain joins TRBV4-3 and TRBJ2-5, with a tentative D call TRBD2 (5 bases). The CDR3 runs 16 residues. V lost 0 bases, J lost 5 bases, and 16 bases lay in between. The germline V gene encodes CDR1 LGHNA and CDR2 YSLEER. The CDR3 region has the DNA TGCGCCAGCAGCCAAGATTGGTCTCAGACGGGGGAGACCCAGTACTTC. The encoded protein is CASSQDWSQTGETQYF.

This clone was counted only a few times. The chain joins TRBV6-4 to TRBJ2-3, with D uncertain. Trimming left V 4 bases short and J 4 bases short, with 9 bases between. The CDR3 is 13 amino acids. CDR1 and CDR2 from the germline V gene are MRHNA and SNTAGT. DNA of the CDR3: TGTGCCAGCAGTGCAGGAATGGCAGATACGCAGTATTTT. Residues: CASSAGMADTQYF.

Remarks on this clone: Germline is not matched at one junction end, which may reflect a read error. V is TRBV27 and J is TRBJ2-3, with D maybe TRBD2 (6 bases). The CDR3 is made up of 15 amino acids. CDR1 and CDR2 (germline): MNHEY, SMNVEV (reference sequence). Written as DNA, the CDR3 is TGTGCCAGCAGTTTAGGGGGGACCCCCACATATACGCAGTATTTT. Its protein is CASSLGGTPTYTQYF.

V usage is TRBV10-3 and J usage is TRBJ1-5; tentative D call: TRBD1 (5 bases). Germline V gene data show CDR1 as ENHRY and CDR2 as SYGVKD. CDR3 length: 16 amino acids. Trimming took off 3 bases at V and 1 base at J, with 13 bases between the two ends. This CDR3 is CAISDLGGASNQPQHF. CDR3 DNA: TGTGCCATCAGTGACCTCGGGGGAGCAAGCAATCAGCCCCAGCATTTT.

This clone occurred a few times. This sequence joins TRBV25-1 and TRBJ2-5; 8 bases map to TRBD2. This CDR3 has 18 residues. The V gene's germline CDR1 is MGHDK and CDR2 SYGVNS. Trimming took 0 bases from V and 2 from J; bases not matched to a gene: 11. CDR3 amino acids: CASSEYPPPQRGQETQYF. CDR3 DNA sequence: TGTGCCAGCAGTGAATACCCCCCGCCCCAGCGGGGGCAAGAGACCCAGTACTTC.

The chain is built from TRBV30 and TRBJ1-1; weak D call: TRBD1 (6 bases). CDR3 length equals 12 residues. Germline CDR1 reads GTSNPN; CDR2 reads SVGIG (reference sequence). V was pared by 3 bases and J by 4 bases, with 9 bases between. This CDR3 reads CAWSRGRTEAFF. CDR3 DNA sequence: TGTGCCTGGAGCAGGGGCCGCACTGAAGCTTTCTTT.

This clone appeared once. This sequence joins TRBV5-1 and TRBJ2-7, with no clear D. Germline assignment: CDR1 SGHRS and CDR2 YFSETQ. Trimming took 0 bases from V and 6 from J, leaving 16 bases between them. The CDR3 covers 15 residues. CDR3 in amino acids: CASSLEPVPGSEQYF. CDR3 nucleotides: TGCGCCAGCAGCTTGGAGCCAGTCCCAGGCAGCGAGCAGTACTTC.

V gene TRBV6-5 combines with J gene TRBJ1-2, with a tentative D call TRBD1 (6 bases). The V end was cut by 4 bases, the J end by 4 bases, with 10 bases between. CDR3 length: 13 amino acids. Germline CDR1 and CDR2: MNHEY and SVGAGI. CDR3 region: CASSLGGGYGYTF. For the CDR3, the DNA is TGTGCCAGCAGTTTGGGAGGGGGCTATGGCTACACCTTC.

The CDR3 region is CASSLAWGMTEAFF. Here the CDR3 DNA reads TGTGCCAGCAGCTTAGCATGGGGCATGACTGAAGCTTTCTTT. The gene calls are TRBV7-9 and TRBJ1-1; a possible D gene is TRBD1 (5 bases). Germline V gene data show CDR1 as SEHNR and CDR2 as FQNEAQ (reference sequence). The ends were cut back, 0 bases at V and 5 bases at J, with 10 bases in the middle. The CDR3 covers 14 residues. The full variable domain, in which reference TRBV7-9 and TRBJ1-1 provide the parts outside the CDR3, is DTGVSQNPRHKITKRGQNVTFRCDPISEHNRLYWYRQTLGQGPEFLTYFQNEAQLEKSRLLSDRFSAERPKGSFSTLEIQRTEQGDSAMYLCASSLAWGMTEAFFGQGTRLTVV.

The V call is TRBV2, the J call TRBJ2-7, with 15 nucleotides matching TRBD2. V shed 4 bases and J 7 bases; nucleotides not matched to a gene: 5. Germline CDR1 SNHLY, CDR2 FYNNEI. The CDR3 covers 15 residues. The CDR3 reads CASSAPGLAGGEQYF. The DNA for the CDR3 is TGTGCCAGCAGTGCACCGGGACTAGCGGGGGGTGAGCAGTACTTC.

The rearrangement links TRBV7-6 to TRBJ2-1, with TRBD2 identical over 10 bases. The CDR3 loop spans 18 amino acids. The V gene end was trimmed by 1 base and the J gene end by 8 bases; junction bases not matched to a gene: 14. Germline CDR1 and CDR2: SGHVS and FNYEAQ. CDR3 sequence reads: CASSLEASGGHKGDEQFF. In nucleotides, the CDR3 is TGTGCCAGCAGCTTAGAGGCTAGCGGGGGCCATAAAGGGGATGAGCAGTTCTTC.

The chain links TRBV27 to TRBJ1-1; D remains ambiguous. Germline CDR1 MNHEY, CDR2 SMNVEV (reference sequence). Trimming shortened V by 7 bases and J by 6 bases, and 18 bases separated the two germline ends. The CDR3 extends over 14 amino acids. This chain's CDR3 is CASMSPGYKAEAFF. DNA of the CDR3: TGTGCCAGCATGTCGCCCGGGTACAAGGCTGAAGCTTTCTTT.